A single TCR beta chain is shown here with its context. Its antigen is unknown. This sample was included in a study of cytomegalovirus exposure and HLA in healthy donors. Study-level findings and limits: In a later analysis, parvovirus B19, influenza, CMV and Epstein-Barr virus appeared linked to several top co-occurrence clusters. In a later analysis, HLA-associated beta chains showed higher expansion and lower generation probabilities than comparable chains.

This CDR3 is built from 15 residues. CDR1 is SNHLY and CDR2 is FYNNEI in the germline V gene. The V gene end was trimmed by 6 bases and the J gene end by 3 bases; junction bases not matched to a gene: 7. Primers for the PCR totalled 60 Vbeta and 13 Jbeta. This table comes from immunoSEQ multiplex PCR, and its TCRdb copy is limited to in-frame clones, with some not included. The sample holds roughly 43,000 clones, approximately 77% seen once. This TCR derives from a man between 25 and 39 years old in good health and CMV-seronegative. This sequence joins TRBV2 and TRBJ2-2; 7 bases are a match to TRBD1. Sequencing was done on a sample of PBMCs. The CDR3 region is CASRKRQGYTGELFF. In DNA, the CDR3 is TGTGCCAGCAGGAAAAGACAGGGTTACACCGGGGAGCTGTTTTTT.